The sequence of this TCR beta chain was determined in a study of blood T cell repertoires in COVID-19. At the level of the study: Sites in the United States, Italy and Spain provided acute and convalescent COVID-19 samples. PBMCs, B-cell-depleted T cells, or T cells were the source of the cDNA or gDNA that made up the material.

In the original analysis: Amplification with reference gene primers provided the estimates of nucleated cell counts. TCRdb keeps only in-frame clones here, not all; method: immunoSEQ multiplex PCR. V and J calls and clone size are as listed in that table; D and trimming were resolved from the DNA. Of more than 60,000 clones listed, 88% are singletons. Trimming pared 4 bases from V and 1 base from J, leaving 10 bases between. The length of the CDR3 is 14 residues. Germline assignment: CDR1 KGHSH and CDR2 LQKENI. The rearrangement uses TRBV18 and TRBJ1-1; a weak D match, TRBD1 (5 bases). The clonotype was recovered from a woman in her forties or fifties with active or convalescent COVID-19. Material: peripheral blood. CDR3 in amino acids: CASSQGVENTEAFF. The CDR3 bases are TGTGCCAGCTCACAAGGGGTGGAGAACACTGAAGCTTTCTTT.